The T cell receptor (beta chain) described here comes from a study of beta chain features in type 1 diabetes. As for the study in general: There was similarity between patients and healthy donors in age, gender and cell yields. Cells sorted and examined across all samples totaled roughly 100,000,000. The study's findings and limits: Moderate yet significant TCRB CDR3 shortening was seen in Type 1 diabetes patients in all four CD4+ subsets.

Trimming cost V 0 bases and J 5 bases, with 3 bases left between them. The germline V gene encodes CDR1 KGHSH and CDR2 LQKENI. CDR3 length: 12 residues. Reverse transcription of all isolated RNA meant that expressed TCRB transcripts were sequenced. Produced via immunoSEQ multiplex PCR; TCRdb's table is partial and in-frame only. This table has about 700,000 clones, 13% appearing once. A sort by CD45RO/CCR7/CD25/CD127/CD95/CD27 yielded CD4+ naive, central memory, regulatory and stem cell-like memory cells. In all sorted populations, purity surpassed 95%. Turning to this clone: Its antigen is still unknown.

The chain uses TRBV18 and TRBJ2-3; unclear D gene. The sequenced sample consisted of naive CD4+ T cells from blood. The TCR sequence derives from a young man with type 1 diabetes. Here the CDR3 reads CASSPPLDTQYF. The CDR3 nucleotides read TGTGCCAGCTCACCACCCCTAGATACGCAGTATTTT.